This T cell receptor beta chain comes out of a study of OX40 agonist ivuxolimab in advanced cancers. Study-level results: Low clonal expansion, among the lowest seen, marked partial responders at 0.1-3.0 mg/kg.

Profiled with immunoSEQ multiplex PCR; TCRdb holds only in-frame clones, not every one. The sample has 40,000 to 60,000 clones, around 84% seen once. Relative to its sample, this clone is medium-sized (0.01 to 0.1%). Its antigen is still unknown. Autoimmune disease history or systemic immunosuppression meant exclusion. V gave up 2 bases and J gave up 5 bases, with 15 bases separating them. Germline CDR1 reads MNHEY; CDR2 reads SMNVEV (reference sequence). This CDR3 comprises 15 residues. Sample: CD4+ or CD8+ T cells sorted from blood, taken in a trial of the OX40 agonist ivuxolimab. The chain is built from TRBV27 and TRBJ2-5; maybe TRBD2 (5 bases). This TCR was recovered from an adult with an advanced solid tumor such as melanoma, head and neck, liver or kidney cancer. CDR3 residues: CASSLGLAPRETQYF. The CDR3 DNA follows: TGTGCCAGCAGTTTAGGCCTAGCCCCTAGGGAGACCCAGTACTTC.